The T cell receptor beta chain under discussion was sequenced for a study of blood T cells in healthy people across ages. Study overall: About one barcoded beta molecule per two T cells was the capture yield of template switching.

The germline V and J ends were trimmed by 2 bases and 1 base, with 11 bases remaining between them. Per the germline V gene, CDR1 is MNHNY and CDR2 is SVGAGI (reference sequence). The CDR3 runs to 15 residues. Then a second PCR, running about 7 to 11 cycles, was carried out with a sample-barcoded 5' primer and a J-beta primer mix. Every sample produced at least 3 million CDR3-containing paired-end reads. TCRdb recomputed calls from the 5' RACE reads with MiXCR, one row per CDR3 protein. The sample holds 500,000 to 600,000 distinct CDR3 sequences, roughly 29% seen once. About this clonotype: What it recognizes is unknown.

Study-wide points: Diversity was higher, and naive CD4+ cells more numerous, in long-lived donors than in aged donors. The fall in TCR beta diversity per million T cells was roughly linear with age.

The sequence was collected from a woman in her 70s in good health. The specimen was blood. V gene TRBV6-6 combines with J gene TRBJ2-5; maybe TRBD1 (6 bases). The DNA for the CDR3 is TGTGCCAGCAGTTACCAGACAGGCGGCCAAGAGACCCAGTACTTC. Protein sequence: CASSYQTGGQETQYF.